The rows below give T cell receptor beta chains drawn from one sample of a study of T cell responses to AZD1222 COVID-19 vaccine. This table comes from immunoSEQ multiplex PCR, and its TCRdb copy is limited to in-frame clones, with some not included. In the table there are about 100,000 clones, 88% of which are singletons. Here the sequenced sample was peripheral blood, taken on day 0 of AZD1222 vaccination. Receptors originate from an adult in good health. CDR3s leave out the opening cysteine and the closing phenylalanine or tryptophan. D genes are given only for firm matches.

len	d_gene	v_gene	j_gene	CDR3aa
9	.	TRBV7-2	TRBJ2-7	ASSSNYEQY
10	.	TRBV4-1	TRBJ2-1	ASSPTESEQF
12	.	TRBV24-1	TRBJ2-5	ATSDFGGAETQY
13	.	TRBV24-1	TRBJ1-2	ATSDPGTRVGGYT
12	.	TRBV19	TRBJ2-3	ASSKAGSTDTQY
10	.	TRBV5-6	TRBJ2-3	ASSFKHGTQY
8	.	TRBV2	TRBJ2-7	ASSGREQY
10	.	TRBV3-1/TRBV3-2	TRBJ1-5	ASSPRNQPQH
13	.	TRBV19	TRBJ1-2	ASSPAGTANYGYT
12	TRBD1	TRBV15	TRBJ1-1	ATSGTGVYTEAF
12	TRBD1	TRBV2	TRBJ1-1	ASSTAYRGTEAF
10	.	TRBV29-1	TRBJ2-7	SVAVSADEQY
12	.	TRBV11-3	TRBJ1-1	ASSLGWQYTEAF
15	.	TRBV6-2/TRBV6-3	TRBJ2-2	ASSYPEGLQATGELF
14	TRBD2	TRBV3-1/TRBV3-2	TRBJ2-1	ASSQVAGGSYNEQF
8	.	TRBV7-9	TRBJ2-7	ASSQVGQY
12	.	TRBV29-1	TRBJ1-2	SVGQRLHNYGYT
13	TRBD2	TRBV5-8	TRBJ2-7	ASSFRTSGNYEQY
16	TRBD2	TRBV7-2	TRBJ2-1	ASSWGLAGAHRYNEQF
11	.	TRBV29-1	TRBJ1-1	SVVGVLNTEAF
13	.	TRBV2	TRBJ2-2	ASTGGGPGTGELF
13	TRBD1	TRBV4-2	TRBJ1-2	ASSQGQGVNYGYT
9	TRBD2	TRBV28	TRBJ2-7	GTRGSYEQY
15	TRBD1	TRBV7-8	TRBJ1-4	ASTSIGQVPTREKLF
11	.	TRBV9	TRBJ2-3	ASSVISTDTQY
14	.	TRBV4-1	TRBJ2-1	ASSQVYGSSYNEQF
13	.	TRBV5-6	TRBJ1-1	ASSGGGRGGTEAF
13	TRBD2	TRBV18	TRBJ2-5	ASSPPLGGRETQY
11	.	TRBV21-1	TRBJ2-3	ASSKASTDTQY
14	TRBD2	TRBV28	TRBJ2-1	ASSLAGTSGNNEQF
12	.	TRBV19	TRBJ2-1	ASSHRASYNEQF
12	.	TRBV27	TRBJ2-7	ASSARGSSYEQY
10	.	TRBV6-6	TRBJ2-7	ASSVRGDEQY